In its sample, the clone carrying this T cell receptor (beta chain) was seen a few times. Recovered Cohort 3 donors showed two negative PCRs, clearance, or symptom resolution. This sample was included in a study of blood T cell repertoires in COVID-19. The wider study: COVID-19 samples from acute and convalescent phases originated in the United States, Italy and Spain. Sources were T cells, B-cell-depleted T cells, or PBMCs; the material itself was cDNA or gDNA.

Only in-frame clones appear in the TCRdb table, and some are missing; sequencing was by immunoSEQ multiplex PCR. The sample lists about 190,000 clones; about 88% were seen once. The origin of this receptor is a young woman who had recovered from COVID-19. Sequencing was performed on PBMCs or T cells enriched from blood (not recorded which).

The CDR3 loop reads CASSIYGQHNQPQHF. The CDR3 coding sequence is TGTGCCAGTAGTATCTACGGACAGCACAATCAGCCCCAGCATTTT. The chain is built from TRBV19 and TRBJ1-5; TRBD1 is a possible D gene (6 bases). Trimming pared 3 bases from V and 3 bases from J, leaving 12 bases between. CDR1 and CDR2 from the germline V gene are LNHDA and SQIVND (reference sequence). The CDR3 has 15 amino acids.